The clone carrying this TCR beta chain was seen only a few times. The data are from a study of response to subunit inactivated influenza vaccine. The V end lost 0 bases, the J end lost 2 bases, and 22 bases lay between the germline ends. From germline, CDR1 is MNHEY and CDR2 SVGAGI. The CDR3 runs to 19 residues. TCRdb processed the RT-PCR reads anew with MiXCR; each CDR3 protein has one entry. Here the sample spans around 580,000 distinct CDR3 sequences, 12% to 15% being singletons. The sequencing used PBMCs from blood, collected about 12 days after vaccination. The gene calls are TRBV6-5 and TRBJ2-5, with unresolved D. This receptor was obtained from a man in his forties or fifties who received an inactivated influenza vaccine. The CDR3 loop is CASSYSISGRYPHQETQYF. In DNA, the CDR3 is TGTGCCAGCAGTTACTCGATTTCGGGCCGATACCCCCATCAAGAGACCCAGTACTTC.